This T cell receptor beta chain is drawn from a study of blood T cell repertoires in COVID-19. On the study more broadly: COVID-19 samples, acute and convalescent, were from the United States, Italy and Spain. T cells, B-cell-depleted T cells, or PBMCs provided the cDNA or gDNA that served as material.

The Seattle patients, enrolled during active infection, were followed longitudinally. Original data processing: The assay estimated nucleated cells by amplifying reference gene primers. The repertoire was sequenced with immunoSEQ multiplex PCR; TCRdb's copy has only in-frame clones and lacks some. That table is the source of V, J and clone size, and D and trimming were worked out from the DNA. The profile shows under 250,000 clones, roughly 83% of them singletons. The clonotype originates from a woman aged 80 or over with COVID-19, enrolled during active disease. The source material was peripheral blood.

CDR3 coding DNA: TGTGCCAGCTCAGATTCGGACACCCGCGTGGGGAATGAGCAGTTCTTC. Protein: CASSDSDTRVGNEQFF. The chain combines TRBV18 with TRBJ2-1; a weak D match, TRBD1 (5 bases). Trimming took 5 bases from V and 7 from J, leaving 21 bases between them. The CDR3 is made up of 16 amino acids. Germline assignment: CDR1 KGHSH and CDR2 LQKENI.